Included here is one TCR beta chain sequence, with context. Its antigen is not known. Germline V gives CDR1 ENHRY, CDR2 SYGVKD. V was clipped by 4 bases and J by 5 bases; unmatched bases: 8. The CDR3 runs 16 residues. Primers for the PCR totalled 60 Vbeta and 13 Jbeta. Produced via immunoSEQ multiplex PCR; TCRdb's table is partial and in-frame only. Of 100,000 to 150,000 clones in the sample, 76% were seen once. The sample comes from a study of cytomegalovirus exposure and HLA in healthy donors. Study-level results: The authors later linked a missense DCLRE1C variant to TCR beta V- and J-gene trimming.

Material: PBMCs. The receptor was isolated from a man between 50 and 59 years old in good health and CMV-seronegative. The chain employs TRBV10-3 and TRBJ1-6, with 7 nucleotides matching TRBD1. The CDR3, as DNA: TGTGCCATCAGTGGCGGTCCGGGACAGAATAATTCACCCCTCCACTTT. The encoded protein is CAISGGPGQNNSPLHF.